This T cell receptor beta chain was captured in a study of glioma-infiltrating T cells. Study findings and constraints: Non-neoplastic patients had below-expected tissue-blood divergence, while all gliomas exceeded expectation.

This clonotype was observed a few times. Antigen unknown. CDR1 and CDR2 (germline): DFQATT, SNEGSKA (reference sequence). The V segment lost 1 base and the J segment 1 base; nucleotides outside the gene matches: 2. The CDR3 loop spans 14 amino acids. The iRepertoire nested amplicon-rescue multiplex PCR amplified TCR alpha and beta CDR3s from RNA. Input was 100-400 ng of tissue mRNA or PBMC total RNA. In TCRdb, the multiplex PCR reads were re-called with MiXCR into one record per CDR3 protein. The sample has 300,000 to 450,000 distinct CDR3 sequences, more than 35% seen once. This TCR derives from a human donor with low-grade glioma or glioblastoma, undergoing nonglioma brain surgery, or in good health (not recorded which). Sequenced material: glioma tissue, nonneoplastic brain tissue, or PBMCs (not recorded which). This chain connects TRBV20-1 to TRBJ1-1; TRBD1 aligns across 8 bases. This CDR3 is CSARGDRSNTEAFF. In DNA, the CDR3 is TGCAGTGCTAGAGGGGACAGGTCGAACACTGAAGCTTTCTTT.